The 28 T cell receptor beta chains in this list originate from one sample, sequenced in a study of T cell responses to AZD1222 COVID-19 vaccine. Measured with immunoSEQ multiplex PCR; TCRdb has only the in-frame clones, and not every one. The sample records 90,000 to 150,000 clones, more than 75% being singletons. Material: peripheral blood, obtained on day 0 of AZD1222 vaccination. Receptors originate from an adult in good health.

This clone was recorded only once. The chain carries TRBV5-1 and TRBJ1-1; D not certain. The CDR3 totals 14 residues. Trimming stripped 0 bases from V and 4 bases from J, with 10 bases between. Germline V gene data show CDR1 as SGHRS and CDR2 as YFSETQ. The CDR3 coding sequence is TGCGCCAGCAGCTTGGAATATGGATTCACTGAAGCTTTCTTT. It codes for CASSLEYGFTEAFF.

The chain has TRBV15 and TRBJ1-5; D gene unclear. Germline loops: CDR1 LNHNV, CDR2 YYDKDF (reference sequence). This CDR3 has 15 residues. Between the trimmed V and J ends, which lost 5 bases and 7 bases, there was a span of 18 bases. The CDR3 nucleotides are TGTGCCACCAGCGCTACTACATCGGGGAACCAGCCCCAGCATTTT. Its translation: CATSATTSGNQPQHF.

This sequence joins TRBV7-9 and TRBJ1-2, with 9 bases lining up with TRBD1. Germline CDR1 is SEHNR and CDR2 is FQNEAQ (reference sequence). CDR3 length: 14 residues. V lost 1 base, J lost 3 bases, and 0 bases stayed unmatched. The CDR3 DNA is TGTGCCAGCAGCTTAGGGACAGGGGACTATGGCTACACCTTC. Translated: CASSLGTGDYGYTF. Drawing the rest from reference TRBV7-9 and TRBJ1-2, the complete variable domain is DTGVSQNPRHKITKRGQNVTFRCDPISEHNRLYWYRQTLGQGPEFLTYFQNEAQLEKSRLLSDRFSAERPKGSFSTLEIQRTEQGDSAMYLCASSLGTGDYGYTFGSGTRLTVV.

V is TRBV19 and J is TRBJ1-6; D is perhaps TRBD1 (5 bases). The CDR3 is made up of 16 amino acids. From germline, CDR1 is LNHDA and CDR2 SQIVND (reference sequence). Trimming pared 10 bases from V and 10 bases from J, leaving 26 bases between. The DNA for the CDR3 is TGTGCCACCCGAAGCAAGGGCAGGGACTCGGAATCACCCCTCCACTTT. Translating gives CATRSKGRDSESPLHF.

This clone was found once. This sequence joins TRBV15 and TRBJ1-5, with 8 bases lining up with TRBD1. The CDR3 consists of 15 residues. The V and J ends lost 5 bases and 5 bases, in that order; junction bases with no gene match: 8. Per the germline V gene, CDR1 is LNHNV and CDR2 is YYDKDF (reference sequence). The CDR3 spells CATSGRQGLDQPQHF. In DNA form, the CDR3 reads TGTGCCACCAGCGGCAGACAGGGGCTAGATCAGCCCCAGCATTTT.

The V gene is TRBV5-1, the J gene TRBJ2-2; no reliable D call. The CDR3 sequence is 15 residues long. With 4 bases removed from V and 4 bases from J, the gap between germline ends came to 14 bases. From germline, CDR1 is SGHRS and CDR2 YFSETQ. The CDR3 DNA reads TGCGCCAGCAGCCGGTCGTCCGGCCCCACCGGGGAGCTGTTTTTT. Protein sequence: CASSRSSGPTGELFF.

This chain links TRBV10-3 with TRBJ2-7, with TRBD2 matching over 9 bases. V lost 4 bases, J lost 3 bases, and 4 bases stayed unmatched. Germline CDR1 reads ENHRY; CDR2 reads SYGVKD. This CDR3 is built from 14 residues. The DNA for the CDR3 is TGTGCCATCAGTGCAACTAGCGGGCTCTACGAGCAGTACTTC. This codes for CAISATSGLYEQYF.

The chain's CDR3 is CASKWSREVPHEQYF. In nucleotides, the CDR3 is TGTGCCAGCAAGTGGAGCAGGGAGGTCCCCCACGAGCAGTACTTC. The chain has TRBV6-5 and TRBJ2-7, with D tentatively TRBD2 (6 bases). Trimming removed 7 bases at V and 5 bases at J, with 21 bases between. The CDR3 loop spans 15 amino acids. CDR1 is MNHEY and CDR2 is SVGAGI in the germline V gene.

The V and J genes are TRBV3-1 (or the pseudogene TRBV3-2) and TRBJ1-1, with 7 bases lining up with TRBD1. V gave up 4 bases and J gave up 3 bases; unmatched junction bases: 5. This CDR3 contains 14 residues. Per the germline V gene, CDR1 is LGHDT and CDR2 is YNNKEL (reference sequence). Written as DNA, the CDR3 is TGTGCCAGCAGCCCCTTTGGACAGGACACTGAAGCTTTCTTT. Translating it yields CASSPFGQDTEAFF.

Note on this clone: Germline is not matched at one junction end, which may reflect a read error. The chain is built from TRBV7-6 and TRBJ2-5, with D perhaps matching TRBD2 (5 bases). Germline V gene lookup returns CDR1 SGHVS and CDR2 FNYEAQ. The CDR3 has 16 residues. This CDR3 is CASTLATGNPRETQYF. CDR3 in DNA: TGTGCCAGCACCTTAGCCACGGGGAACCCCCGGGAGACCCAGTACTTC.

The CDR3 DNA is TGTGCCAGCAGCAGAGGAGGGGTGGCGGCGACCCAGCCCCAGCATTTT. Translating gives CASSRGGVAATQPQHF. This sequence joins TRBV5-6 and TRBJ1-5; possibly TRBD1 for D (5 bases). This CDR3 is built from 16 residues. Trimming pared 4 bases from V and 7 bases from J, leaving 21 bases between. Germline V gene lookup returns CDR1 SGHDT and CDR2 YYEEEE.

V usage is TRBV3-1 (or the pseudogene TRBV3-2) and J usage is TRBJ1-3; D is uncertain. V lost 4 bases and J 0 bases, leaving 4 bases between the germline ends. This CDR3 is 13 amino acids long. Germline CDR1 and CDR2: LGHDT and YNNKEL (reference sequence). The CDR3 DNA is TGTGCCAGCAGCCGAGTCTCTGGAAACACCATATATTTT. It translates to CASSRVSGNTIYF.

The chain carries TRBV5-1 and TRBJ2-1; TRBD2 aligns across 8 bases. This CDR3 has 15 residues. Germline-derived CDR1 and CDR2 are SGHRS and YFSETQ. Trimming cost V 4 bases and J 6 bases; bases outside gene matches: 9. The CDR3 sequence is CASSETPGTSNEQFF. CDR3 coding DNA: TGCGCCAGCAGCGAGACTCCCGGGACTAGCAATGAGCAGTTCTTC.

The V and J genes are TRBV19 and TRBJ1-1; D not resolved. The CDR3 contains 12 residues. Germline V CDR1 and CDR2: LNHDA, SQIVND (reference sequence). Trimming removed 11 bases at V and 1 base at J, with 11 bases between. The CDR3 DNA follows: TGTGCCGACATATTGAAGAACACTGAAGCTTTCTTT. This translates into CADILKNTEAFF.

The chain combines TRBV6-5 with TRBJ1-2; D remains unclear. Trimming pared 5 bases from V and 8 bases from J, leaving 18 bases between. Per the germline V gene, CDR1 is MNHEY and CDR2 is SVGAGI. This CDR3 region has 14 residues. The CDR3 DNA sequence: TGTGCCAGCAGTCGTCGGGCAGTCGTAAACGGCTACACCTTC. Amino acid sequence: CASSRRAVVNGYTF.

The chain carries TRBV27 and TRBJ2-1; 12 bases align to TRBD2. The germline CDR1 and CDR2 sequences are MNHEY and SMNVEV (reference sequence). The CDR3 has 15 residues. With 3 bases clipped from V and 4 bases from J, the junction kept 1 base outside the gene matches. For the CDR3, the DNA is TGTGCCAGCAGTTTCACTAGCGGGGGGTACAATGAGCAGTTCTTC. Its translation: CASSFTSGGYNEQFF.

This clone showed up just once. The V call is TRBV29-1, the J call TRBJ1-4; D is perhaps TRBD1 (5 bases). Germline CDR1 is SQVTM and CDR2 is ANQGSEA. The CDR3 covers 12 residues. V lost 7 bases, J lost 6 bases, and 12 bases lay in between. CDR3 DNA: TGCAGCGGGCGGGGCTTTGATGAAAAACTGTTTTTT. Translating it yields CSGRGFDEKLFF.

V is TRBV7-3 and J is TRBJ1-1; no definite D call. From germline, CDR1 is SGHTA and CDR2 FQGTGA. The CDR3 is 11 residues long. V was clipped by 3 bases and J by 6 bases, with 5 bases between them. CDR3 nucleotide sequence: TGTGCCAGCAGCTTGGGTTCTGAAGCTTTCTTT. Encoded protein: CASSLGSEAFF.

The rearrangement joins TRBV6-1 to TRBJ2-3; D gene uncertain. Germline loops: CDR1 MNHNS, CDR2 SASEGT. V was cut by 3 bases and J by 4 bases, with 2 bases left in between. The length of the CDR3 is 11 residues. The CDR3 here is CASSEADTQYF. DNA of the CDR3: TGTGCCAGCAGTGAGGCAGATACGCAGTATTTT.

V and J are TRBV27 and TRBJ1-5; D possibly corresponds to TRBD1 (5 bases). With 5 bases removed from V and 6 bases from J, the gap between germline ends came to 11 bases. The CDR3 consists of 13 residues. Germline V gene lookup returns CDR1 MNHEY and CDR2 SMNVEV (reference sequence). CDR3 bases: TGTGCCAGCAGTCGGGCAAGGGGTCAGCCCCAGCATTTT. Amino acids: CASSRARGQPQHF.

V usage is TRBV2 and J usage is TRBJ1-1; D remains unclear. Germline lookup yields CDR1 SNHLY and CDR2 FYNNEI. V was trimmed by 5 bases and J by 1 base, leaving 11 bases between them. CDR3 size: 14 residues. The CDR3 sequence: CASSPHLSNTEAFF. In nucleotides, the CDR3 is TGTGCCAGCAGTCCCCACCTATCGAACACTGAAGCTTTCTTT.

CDR3 bases: TGTGCCAGCAGACTAATCGGGGGAGATACGCAGTATTTT. The encoded protein is CASRLIGGDTQYF. The V gene is TRBV7-9, the J gene TRBJ2-3; a possible D gene is TRBD2 (6 bases). Trimming removed 6 bases from V and 5 bases from J, with 12 bases in between. Germline loops: CDR1 SEHNR, CDR2 FQNEAQ (reference sequence). This CDR3 contains 13 residues.

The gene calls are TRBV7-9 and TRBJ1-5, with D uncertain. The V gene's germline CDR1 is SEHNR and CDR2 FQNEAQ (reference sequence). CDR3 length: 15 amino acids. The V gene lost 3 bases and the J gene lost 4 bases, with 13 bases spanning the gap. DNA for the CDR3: TGTGCCAGCAGCTTTGGGTCAGACATTAATCAGCCCCAGCATTTT. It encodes CASSFGSDINQPQHF.

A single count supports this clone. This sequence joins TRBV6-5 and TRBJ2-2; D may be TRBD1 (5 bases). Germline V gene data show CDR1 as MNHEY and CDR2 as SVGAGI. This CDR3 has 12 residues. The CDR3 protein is CAIGQGPGELFF. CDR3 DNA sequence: TGTGCTATAGGGCAGGGTCCCGGGGAGCTGTTTTTT.

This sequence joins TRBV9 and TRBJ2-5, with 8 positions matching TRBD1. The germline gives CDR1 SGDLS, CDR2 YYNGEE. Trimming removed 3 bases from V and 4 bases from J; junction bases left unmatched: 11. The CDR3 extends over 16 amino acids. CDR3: CASSEGQASRGETQYF. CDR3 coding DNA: TGTGCCAGCAGCGAGGGACAGGCATCAAGGGGAGAGACCCAGTACTTC.

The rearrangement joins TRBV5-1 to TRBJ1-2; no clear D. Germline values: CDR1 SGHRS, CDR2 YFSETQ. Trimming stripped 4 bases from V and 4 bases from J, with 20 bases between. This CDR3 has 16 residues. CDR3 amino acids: CASSGPGSVAVYGYTF. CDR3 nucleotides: TGCGCCAGCAGCGGACCCGGGTCCGTCGCGGTCTATGGCTACACCTTC.

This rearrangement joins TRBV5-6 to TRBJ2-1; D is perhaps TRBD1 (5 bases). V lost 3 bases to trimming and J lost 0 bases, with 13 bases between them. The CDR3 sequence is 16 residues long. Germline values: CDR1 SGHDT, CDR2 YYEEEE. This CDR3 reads CASSYDRTSSYNEQFF. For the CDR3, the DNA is TGTGCCAGCAGCTACGACAGAACGAGCTCCTACAATGAGCAGTTCTTC.

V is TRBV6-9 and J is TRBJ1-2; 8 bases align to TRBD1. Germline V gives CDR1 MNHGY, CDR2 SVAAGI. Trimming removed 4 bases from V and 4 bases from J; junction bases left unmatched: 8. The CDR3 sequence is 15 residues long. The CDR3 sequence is CASSSRTGPLYGYTF. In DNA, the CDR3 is TGTGCCAGCAGTTCCCGGACAGGGCCCCTCTATGGCTACACCTTC.